These 9 T cell receptor beta chains originate from one sample sequenced in a study of molecular identifiers for immune sequencing clone quantification. TCRdb reanalysed the PCR reads using MiXCR and keeps one entry per CDR3 protein. The sample lists hundreds of thousands of distinct CDR3 sequences; around 25% were seen once. Sequences were obtained from naive CD8+ T cells from blood, with Jurkat cell RNA spiked in. The subset here: FACS-sorted CD8+CD4-CCR7+CD45RA+ naive T cells. These receptors came from a human donor in good health. Some libraries in this study had Jurkat cell RNA spiked in.

Points on this clonotype: It may be a read error: a sequence one base away is much more abundant. V is TRBV20-1 and J is TRBJ2-7; the match to TRBD2 covers 14 bases. V gave up 5 bases and J gave up 7 bases; unmatched junction bases: 10. CDR3 length equals 15 residues. The germline V gene encodes CDR1 DFQATT and CDR2 SNEGSKA (reference sequence). The CDR3 nucleotides are TGCAGTGCTGGCGATAGACTAGCGGGGGGGCGGGAGCAGTACTTC. Translation gives CSAGDRLAGGREQYF.

This clonotype was recorded a few times. J is TRBJ2-5 and V is TRBV6-4, with D possibly matching TRBD2 (6 bases). Germline V gene data show CDR1 as MRHNA and CDR2 as SNTAGT. V shed 4 bases and J shed 3 bases, with 12 bases lying between them. There are 14 residues in the CDR3. CDR3 sequence (DNA): TGTGCCAGCAGTGTGAGGGAGGTCGAAGAGACCCAGTACTTC. As protein: CASSVREVEETQYF.

Many counts were recorded for this clonotype. This chain connects TRBV10-3 to TRBJ2-7, with 8 nucleotides matching TRBD2. This CDR3 region has 16 residues. Germline V lookup: CDR1 ENHRY, CDR2 SYGVKD. Germline trimming cut 6 bases from V and 0 bases from J; bases unmatched to any gene: 10. In DNA, the CDR3 is TGTGCCATCAGGTCGGGGGGGGGTGCGAGCTCCTACGAGCAGTACTTC. Translation gives CAIRSGGGASSYEQYF.

Only a few counts were recorded for this clonotype. This chain links TRBV5-1 with TRBJ2-1; the match to TRBD1 covers 10 bases. Unmatched junction bases numbered 3, after V lost 3 bases and J lost 6 bases. The CDR3 extends over 14 amino acids. Germline assignment: CDR1 SGHRS and CDR2 YFSETQ. CDR3 DNA sequence: TGCGCCAGCAGCTCCCGGACAGGGGGCAATGAGCAGTTCTTC. Its translation: CASSSRTGGNEQFF. The variable domain in full, with the rest retrieved from reference TRBV5-1 and TRBJ2-1, is KAGVTQTPRYLIKTRGQQVTLSCSPISGHRSVSWYQQTPGQGLQFLFEYFSETQRNKGNFPGRFSGRQFSNSRSEMNVSTLELGDSALYLCASSSRTGGNEQFFGPGTRLTVL.

This clonotype was detected many times. The chain joins TRBV9 to TRBJ2-7; D gene unclear. Germline-derived CDR1 and CDR2 are SGDLS and YYNGEE. V was cut by 0 bases and J by 6 bases, with 7 bases left in between. The CDR3 has 12 residues. The CDR3 DNA sequence: TGTGCCAGCAGCGTAGATCCCTCCGAGCAGTACTTC. This gives the protein CASSVDPSEQYF.

Note on this clonotype: One junction end disagrees with the germline gene, perhaps due to a read error. V gene TRBV7-2 combines with J gene TRBJ2-7; the D is unclear. Looked up from germline, CDR1 is SGHTA and CDR2 is FQGNSA. This CDR3 is 14 amino acids long. The CDR3 coding sequence is TGTGACAGCAGCCCCCATTCGGTTGGCTACGAGCAGTACTTC. The encoded protein is CDSSPHSVGYEQYF.

To note about this clonotype: This may arise from a read error, as a much more abundant clone is one base away. This chain links TRBV20-1 with TRBJ2-5; the D is unclear. In germline, CDR1 is DFQATT, CDR2 SNEGSKA (reference sequence). The CDR3 has 11 residues. The CDR3 coding sequence is TGCAGTGGCCAAGAGCAAGAGACCCAGAACTTC. Its translation is CSGQEQETQNF.

This chain links TRBV28 with TRBJ2-1; 7 nucleotides line up with TRBD2. From germline, CDR1 is MDHEN and CDR2 SYDVKM. CDR3 length: 15 residues. V shed 11 bases, J shed 8 bases, and the junction held 18 bases outside the gene matches. The CDR3 DNA sequence: TGTGCCCCCCCGGAGGGGACTACTCCTTCAGATGAGCAGTTCTTC. Its translation: CAPPEGTTPSDEQFF.

This clonotype has at least ten counts. The genes are TRBV2 and TRBJ2-7, with no clear D. The CDR3 runs to 11 residues. CDR1 is SNHLY, CDR2 FYNNEI, per germline. V was shortened by 7 bases and J by 7 bases, with 11 bases between the two germline ends. In DNA, the CDR3 is TGTGCCAGCAATGTGGTTTTGGAGCAGTACTTC. This encodes CASNVVLEQYF.